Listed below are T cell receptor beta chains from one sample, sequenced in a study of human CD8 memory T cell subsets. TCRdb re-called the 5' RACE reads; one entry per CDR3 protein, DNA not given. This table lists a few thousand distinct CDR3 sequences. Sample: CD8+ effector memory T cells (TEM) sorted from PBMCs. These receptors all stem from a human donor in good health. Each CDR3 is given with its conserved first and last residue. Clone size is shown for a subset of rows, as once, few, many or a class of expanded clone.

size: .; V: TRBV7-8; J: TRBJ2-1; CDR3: CASSLDATSYNEQFF
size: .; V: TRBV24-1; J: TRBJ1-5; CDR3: CATSDLAESQPQHF
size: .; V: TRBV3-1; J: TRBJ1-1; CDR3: CASSPQGLGGTEAFF
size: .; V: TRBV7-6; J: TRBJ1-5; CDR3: CASSEQGEYQPQHF
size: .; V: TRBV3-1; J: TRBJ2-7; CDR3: CASSQEMSRSYYEQYF
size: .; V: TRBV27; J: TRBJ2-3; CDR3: CASRGLLADTQYF
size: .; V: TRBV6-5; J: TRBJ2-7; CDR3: CASSYSSDSASEQYF
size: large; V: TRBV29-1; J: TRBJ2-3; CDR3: CSVEDLRSTDTQYF
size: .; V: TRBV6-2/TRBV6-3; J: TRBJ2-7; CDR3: CASRRDSPSGYEQYF
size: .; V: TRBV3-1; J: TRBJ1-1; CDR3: CASSQDFRGGTEAFF
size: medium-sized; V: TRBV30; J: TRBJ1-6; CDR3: CAWMAGQGNSPLHF
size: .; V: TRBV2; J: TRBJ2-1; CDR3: CASSEGRSYNEQFF
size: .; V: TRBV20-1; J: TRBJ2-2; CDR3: CSARGELAGETGELFF
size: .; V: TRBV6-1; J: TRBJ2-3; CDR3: CASSDGGLLTDTQYF
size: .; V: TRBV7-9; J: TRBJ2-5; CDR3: CASSLAGAGGETQYF
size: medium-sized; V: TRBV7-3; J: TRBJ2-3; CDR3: CASSPIGGGSTDTQYF
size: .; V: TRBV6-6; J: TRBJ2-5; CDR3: CASSPLKQQETQYF
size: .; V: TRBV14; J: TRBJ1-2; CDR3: CASSQDLLANYGYTF
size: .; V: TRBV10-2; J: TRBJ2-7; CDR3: CASSVQGSNEQYF
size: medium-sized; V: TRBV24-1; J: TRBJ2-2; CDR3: CATSDWGSGRDTGELFF
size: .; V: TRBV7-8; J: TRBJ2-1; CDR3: CASSTTSGGVNEQFF
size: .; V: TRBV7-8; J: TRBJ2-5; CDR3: CASSFQGWLETQYF
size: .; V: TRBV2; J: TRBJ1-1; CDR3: CASRDTRNTEAFF
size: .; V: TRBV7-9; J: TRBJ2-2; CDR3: CASSRDMRELFF
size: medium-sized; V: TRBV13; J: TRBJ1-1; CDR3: CASRKRGALNTEAFF
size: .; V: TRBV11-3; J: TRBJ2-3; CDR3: CASSSPWDNTDTQYF
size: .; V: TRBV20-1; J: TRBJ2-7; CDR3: CSAKGRGSSYEQYF
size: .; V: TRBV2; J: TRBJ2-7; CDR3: CASARQGAAYEQYF
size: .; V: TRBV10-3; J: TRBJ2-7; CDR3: CAISDIPDRAHEQYF
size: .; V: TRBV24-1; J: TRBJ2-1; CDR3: CATSDFKTGVGNEQFF
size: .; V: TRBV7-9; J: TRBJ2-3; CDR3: CASSSLAGGTTDTQYF
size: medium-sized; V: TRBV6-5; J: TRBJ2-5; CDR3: CASSYSTSGIETQYF
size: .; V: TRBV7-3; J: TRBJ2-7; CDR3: CASLGYYEQYF
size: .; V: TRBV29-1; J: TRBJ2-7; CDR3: CSVGTSGRAYEQYF
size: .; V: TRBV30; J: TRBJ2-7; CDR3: CAWSVRDSGNYEQYF
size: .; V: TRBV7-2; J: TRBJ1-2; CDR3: CASRPGTGGDYGYTF
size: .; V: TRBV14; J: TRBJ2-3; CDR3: CASSQERTDTQYF
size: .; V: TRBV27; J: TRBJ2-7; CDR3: CASSLGGSYEQYF
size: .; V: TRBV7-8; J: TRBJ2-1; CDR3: CASSLLPGQGPSEQFF
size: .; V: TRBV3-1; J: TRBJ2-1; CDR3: CASSQDSFSYNEQFF
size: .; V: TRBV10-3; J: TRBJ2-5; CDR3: CACAESQETQYF
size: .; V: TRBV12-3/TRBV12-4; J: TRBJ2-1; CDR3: CASRPATVAVNEQFF
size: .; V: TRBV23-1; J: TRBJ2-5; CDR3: CASSQSGRLQETQYF
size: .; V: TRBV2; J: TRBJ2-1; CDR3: CASSGRDSLNNEQFF
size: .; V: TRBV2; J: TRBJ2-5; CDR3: CASFGTGQETQYF
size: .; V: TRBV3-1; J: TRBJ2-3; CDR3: CASSQGVEKLTQYF
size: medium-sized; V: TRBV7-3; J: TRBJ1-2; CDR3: CASSSGRDRAYGYTF
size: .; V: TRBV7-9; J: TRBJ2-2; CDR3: CASSPEVAGTAPGSCFF
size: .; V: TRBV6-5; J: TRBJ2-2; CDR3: CASRELGQGGELFF